The 31 T cell receptor beta chains in this list originate from one sample, sequenced in a study of long-term antiretroviral therapy in people with HIV. Survey-level resolution applied to immunoSEQ assay v3.0. TCRdb keeps only in-frame clones here, not all; method: immunoSEQ multiplex PCR. The sample records almost 25,000 clones, roughly 84% being singletons. This material consisted of unsorted PBMCs, taken 3 years after starting antiretroviral therapy. The receptor source for this set is a man in his fifties or sixties with HIV.

About this clone itself: One junction end disagrees with the germline gene, perhaps due to a read error. The rearrangement joins TRBV28 to TRBJ1-1; D gene unclear. The CDR3 has 9 amino acids. The germline V gene has CDR1 MDHEN and CDR2 SYDVKM. CDR3 bases: TGTGCCAGCAGTCCCGGGAGAACTTTT. Its protein product is CASSPGRTF.

The chain links TRBV7-2 to TRBJ2-3, with TRBD2 matching over 9 bases. This CDR3 is built from 17 residues. From germline, CDR1 is SGHTA and CDR2 FQGNSA. V was clipped by 5 bases and J by 4 bases; unmatched bases: 13. The CDR3 spells CASSLGWREGISDTQYF. The CDR3 coding sequence is TGTGCCAGCAGCCTTGGCTGGCGGGAGGGAATCTCAGATACGCAGTATTTT.

The chain combines TRBV7-8 with TRBJ2-7; 10 bases are shared with TRBD1. Unmatched junction bases numbered 7, after V lost 3 bases and J lost 5 bases. Germline V gene sequence: CDR1 SGHVS, CDR2 FQNEAQ. CDR3 length: 15 amino acids. CDR3 sequence (DNA): TGTGCCAGCAGCTTGAAGGACAGGGGGAGGAACGAGCAGTACTTC. Residues: CASSLKDRGRNEQYF.

The chain employs TRBV6-5 and TRBJ2-1; D is tentatively TRBD1 or TRBD2 (6 bases each). V was clipped by 5 bases and J by 7 bases, with 18 bases between them. The germline gives CDR1 MNHEY, CDR2 SVGAGI. This CDR3 has 15 amino acids. In DNA form, the CDR3 reads TGTGCCAGCAGTCTTACCCCGGGGGCTGGGAATGAGCAGTTCTTC. The encoded protein is CASSLTPGAGNEQFF.

A single count supports this clone. V gene TRBV27 combines with J gene TRBJ2-1; 11 bases agree with TRBD2. Germline assignment: CDR1 MNHEY and CDR2 SMNVEV (reference sequence). After removal of 3 bases from V and 6 bases from J, the junction contained 4 bases not matched to a gene. The CDR3 totals 15 residues. This CDR3 reads CASSFGLAGGNEQFF. The CDR3 DNA reads as TGTGCCAGCAGTTTTGGGCTAGCGGGGGGCAATGAGCAGTTCTTC.

In nucleotides, the CDR3 is TGTGCCAGTAGCTTCACGGACAGGGGGGCCTACGAGCAGTACTTC. It translates to CASSFTDRGAYEQYF. This chain links TRBV19 with TRBJ2-7; 10 positions match TRBD1. The CDR3 contains 15 residues. Germline V gene data show CDR1 as LNHDA and CDR2 as SQIVND (reference sequence). V lost 6 bases to trimming and J lost 2 bases; unmatched junction nucleotides: 7.

This chain uses TRBV5-1 with TRBJ2-7, with D perhaps given as TRBD1 or TRBD2 (5 bases each). This CDR3 has 14 amino acids. V lost 4 bases to trimming and J lost 6 bases, with 17 bases between them. CDR1 is SGHRS and CDR2 is YFSETQ in the germline V gene. As DNA, the CDR3 is TGCGCCAGCAGCCCCTACGGGGCAAGGGGCGAGCAGTACTTC. It encodes CASSPYGARGEQYF.

This chain links TRBV7-2 with TRBJ2-2, with no clear D. Per the germline V gene, CDR1 is SGHTA and CDR2 is FQGNSA. This CDR3 contains 16 residues. Trimming left V 2 bases short and J 2 bases short, with 12 bases between. The DNA for the CDR3 is TGTGCCAGCAGCTTAAGAGGACCAACCAACACCGGGGAGCTGTTTTTT. Translation gives CASSLRGPTNTGELFF.

This rearrangement joins TRBV7-2 to TRBJ2-3, with D tentatively TRBD2 (6 bases). The length of the CDR3 is 13 residues. V gave up 5 bases and J gave up 4 bases, with 10 bases separating them. The germline gives CDR1 SGHTA, CDR2 FQGNSA. This CDR3 reads CASSRDWADTQYF. DNA for the CDR3: TGTGCCAGCAGCCGGGACTGGGCAGATACGCAGTATTTT.

The gene calls are TRBV7-9 and TRBJ2-1; 8 bases match TRBD2. The CDR3 length is 15 residues. Germline V gives CDR1 SEHNR, CDR2 FQNEAQ (reference sequence). With 6 bases clipped from V and 0 bases from J, the junction kept 4 bases outside the gene matches. This CDR3 reads CASRPGTSSYNEQFF. Written as DNA, the CDR3 is TGTGCCAGCAGACCCGGGACTAGCTCCTACAATGAGCAGTTCTTC.

This sequence joins TRBV15 and TRBJ2-7; the D is unclear. V was pared by 5 bases and J by 0 bases, with 11 bases between. Germline assignment: CDR1 LNHNV and CDR2 YYDKDF (reference sequence). The CDR3 runs to 14 residues. The CDR3 DNA sequence: TGTGCCACCAGCGGGGTCTTGAGCTCCTACGAGCAGTACTTC. Its protein is CATSGVLSSYEQYF. Based on the CDR3 plus reference TRBV15 and TRBJ2-7, the full variable domain is DAMVIQNPRYQVTQFGKPVTLSCSQTLNHNVMYWYQQKSSQAPKLLFHYYDKDFNNEADTPDNFQSRRPNTSFCFLDIRSPGLGDTAMYLCATSGVLSSYEQYFGPGTRLTVT.

V is TRBV10-3 and J is TRBJ2-7; TRBD2 matches at 8 bases. The V gene end was trimmed by 6 bases and the J gene end by 7 bases; junction bases not matched to a gene: 17. This CDR3 has 16 residues. CDR1 and CDR2 from the germline V gene are ENHRY and SYGVKD. CDR3 nucleotide sequence: TGTGCCATCAGCCTGGGACTAGAGGGGGGGATGAGGGAGCAGTACTTC. It codes for CAISLGLEGGMREQYF.

The rearrangement links TRBV19 to TRBJ1-5; the D gene is possibly TRBD1 (6 bases). Looked up from germline, CDR1 is LNHDA and CDR2 is SQIVND (reference sequence). This CDR3 comprises 17 residues. The germline V and J ends were trimmed by 5 bases and 3 bases, with 20 bases remaining between them. CDR3 coding DNA: TGTGCCAGTAGTGCTACAGGGACCCAGGCCTCCAATCAGCCCCAGCATTTT. Amino acid sequence: CASSATGTQASNQPQHF.

The chain employs TRBV10-3 and TRBJ2-3, with D unresolved. The CDR3 totals 13 residues. Deletions cut 1 base from V and 1 base from J, with 3 bases between. Per the germline V gene, CDR1 is ENHRY and CDR2 is SYGVKD. The CDR3, as DNA: TGTGCCATCAGTGAGTTGCGCACAGATACGCAGTATTTT. Its protein product is CAISELRTDTQYF.

The chain joins TRBV4-1 to TRBJ2-1; D uncertain. With 3 bases removed from V and 0 bases from J, the gap between germline ends came to 9 bases. The CDR3 runs to 15 residues. Germline V gene sequence: CDR1 MGHRA, CDR2 YSYEKL. The CDR3: CASSHLRRSYNEQFF. Here the CDR3 DNA reads TGCGCCAGCAGCCATCTTAGACGCTCCTACAATGAGCAGTTCTTC.

The chain links TRBV7-8 to TRBJ1-6, with TRBD1 matching 8 bases. V trimming: 4 bases; J trimming: 6 bases; junction bases outside the gene matches: 5. The CDR3 has 15 amino acids. The V gene's germline CDR1 is SGHVS and CDR2 FQNEAQ. CDR3 region: CASSSHRGSNSPLHF. CDR3 DNA sequence: TGTGCCAGCAGCTCCCACAGGGGGTCTAATTCACCCCTCCACTTT.

The chain combines TRBV28 with TRBJ1-5, with D unclear. The CDR3 consists of 16 residues. The V and J ends lost 3 bases and 0 bases respectively, with 12 bases between them. Germline V gene lookup returns CDR1 MDHEN and CDR2 SYDVKM. CDR3 loop: CASSLSWSISNQPQHF. The CDR3 nucleotides are TGTGCCAGCAGTTTGTCTTGGTCCATTAGCAATCAGCCCCAGCATTTT.

The chain's CDR3 is CASSGDFAGELFF. DNA for the CDR3: TGTGCCAGCAGCGGGGACTTCGCCGGGGAGCTGTTTTTT. The rearrangement uses TRBV5-4 and TRBJ2-2; weak D call: TRBD2 (6 bases). Germline assignment: CDR1 SGHNT and CDR2 YYREEE (reference sequence). The CDR3 length is 13 residues. Deletions cut 4 bases from V and 6 bases from J, with 10 bases between. The full variable domain, with the rest looked up from reference TRBV5-4 and TRBJ2-2, is ETGVTQSPTHLIKTRGQQVTLRCSSQSGHNTVSWYQQALGQGPQFIFQYYREEENGRGNFPPRFSGLQFPNYSSELNVNALELDDSALYLCASSGDFAGELFFGEGSRLTVL.

V and J are TRBV7-9 and TRBJ2-1, with 9 positions matching TRBD2. The CDR3 runs to 13 residues. In germline, CDR1 is SEHNR, CDR2 FQNEAQ (reference sequence). The V gene end was trimmed by 7 bases and the J gene end by 6 bases; junction bases not matched to a gene: 4. The CDR3 DNA is TGTGCCAGCACTAGCGGGGCAATCAATGAGCAGTTCTTC. It specifies CASTSGAINEQFF.

The chain joins TRBV5-5 to TRBJ2-1; D uncertain. CDR1 is SGHKS and CDR2 is YYEKEE in the germline V gene (reference sequence). Trimming shortened V by 0 bases and J by 9 bases, and 16 bases separated the two germline ends. The CDR3 sequence is 15 residues long. The CDR3 spells CASSLAFLLDGEQFF. The CDR3 DNA is TGTGCCAGCAGCTTGGCCTTTCTCCTGGACGGTGAGCAGTTCTTC.

The V gene is TRBV6-5, the J gene TRBJ1-1; D is possibly TRBD1 (6 bases). The V gene lost 9 bases and the J gene lost 1 base, with 12 bases spanning the gap. The CDR3 contains 13 residues. CDR1 and CDR2 (germline): MNHEY, SVGAGI. The CDR3, as DNA: TGTGCCAGTGGGGGGGGACAGAACACTGAAGCTTTCTTT. It yields the protein CASGGGQNTEAFF.

This clone has just a few counts. The V gene is TRBV21-1, the J gene TRBJ2-7; TRBD1 is taken as the D call from the table, unchecked against the DNA. TRBV21-1 is annotated as a pseudogene. The CDR3 is 15 amino acids. As DNA, the CDR3 is TGTGCCAGCTATAAACCGGGACAGGTCGGTTTCGAGCAGTACTTC. Its protein product is CASYKPGQVGFEQYF.

This clone was seen more than once but under ten times. J is TRBJ1-3 and V is TRBV28; TRBD1 is a possible D gene (5 bases). Germline-derived CDR1 and CDR2 are MDHEN and SYDVKM. V was shortened by 3 bases and J by 0 bases, with 15 bases between the two germline ends. The CDR3 loop spans 17 amino acids. The chain's CDR3 is CASSFAREGYSGNTIYF. CDR3 sequence (DNA): TGTGCCAGCAGTTTCGCCAGGGAAGGTTACTCTGGAAACACCATATATTTT.

The chain couples TRBV27 to TRBJ1-1; D is perhaps TRBD1 (5 bases). The CDR3 runs to 13 residues. V lost 3 bases and J 1 base, leaving 6 bases between the germline ends. CDR1 is MNHEY and CDR2 is SMNVEV in the germline V gene (reference sequence). The CDR3 is CASSFDRNTEAFF. The CDR3 coding sequence is TGTGCCAGCAGTTTCGACAGGAACACTGAAGCTTTCTTT.

The chain carries TRBV7-2 and TRBJ1-2; TRBD1 aligns across 11 bases. CDR1 SGHTA and CDR2 FQGNSA come from the germline V gene. The CDR3 sequence is 13 residues long. J was trimmed by 7 bases and V by 6 bases; bases with no gene match: 4. The CDR3 bases are TGTGCCAGCAGTTTTGGACAGGGGGCTGGCTACACCTTC. Residues: CASSFGQGAGYTF.

The chain uses TRBV10-1 and TRBJ2-7, with 7 nucleotides matching TRBD2. Germline V gene lookup returns CDR1 WNHNN and CDR2 SYGVQD (reference sequence). V was pared by 3 bases and J by 3 bases, with 8 bases of the junction left unmatched. The CDR3 length is 15 residues. CDR3 amino acids: CASSDPLAESYEQYF. CDR3 DNA sequence: TGCGCCAGCAGTGATCCTCTAGCGGAGAGCTACGAGCAGTACTTC.

This rearrangement joins TRBV7-2 to TRBJ2-7; D is possibly TRBD1 (8 bases). The V gene lost 2 bases and the J gene lost 0 bases, with 17 bases spanning the gap. The CDR3 totals 17 residues. CDR1 SGHTA and CDR2 FQGNSA come from the germline V gene. CDR3 sequence: CASSLFGGDRSSYEQYF. The CDR3 region has the DNA TGTGCCAGCAGCTTATTTGGGGGGGACAGGAGCTCCTACGAGCAGTACTTC.

The gene calls are TRBV21-1 and TRBJ1-2. TRBV21-1 is reported as a pseudogene. The CDR3 has 14 amino acids. The chain's CDR3 is CASSKVPGISGYTF. For the CDR3, the DNA is TGTGCCAGCAGCAAAGTACCGGGGATATCTGGCTACACCTTC.

This clone was detected only a few times. V and J are TRBV11-2 and TRBJ2-7; the match to TRBD1 covers 7 bases. The CDR3 loop spans 17 amino acids. Germline loops: CDR1 SGHAT, CDR2 FQNNGV. V was clipped by 5 bases and J by 0 bases; unmatched bases: 13. This CDR3 is CASSPSRQGRGSYEQYF. The CDR3 region has the DNA TGTGCCAGCAGCCCGTCCAGACAGGGACGGGGCTCCTACGAGCAGTACTTC.

The chain uses TRBV15 and TRBJ2-2, with no clear D. The V gene's germline CDR1 is LNHNV and CDR2 YYDKDF (reference sequence). With 0 bases removed from V and 6 bases from J, the gap between germline ends came to 8 bases. The CDR3 runs 14 residues. The CDR3 DNA follows: TGTGCCACCAGCAGAGATCCCGCCCCCGGGGAGCTGTTTTTT. It is translated as CATSRDPAPGELFF.

This chain uses TRBV30 with TRBJ2-7; D is perhaps TRBD1 (6 bases). The CDR3 sequence is 13 residues long. Germline V CDR1 and CDR2: GTSNPN, SVGIG (reference sequence). Trimming left V 4 bases short and J 2 bases short, with 12 bases between. The CDR3 loop is CAWTTPGAYEQYF. The CDR3 DNA sequence: TGTGCCTGGACTACGCCAGGGGCCTACGAGCAGTACTTC.